Following are 27 T cell receptor beta chains from one sample sequenced in a study of identical twins. TCRdb fed the 5' RACE reads into MiXCR, producing one record per CDR3 protein. The sample includes roughly 490,000 distinct CDR3 sequences, roughly 13% seen only once; the top ten take about 0.94%. The same sample was also used in a study of yellow fever vaccine responses in identical twins.

The sequenced material came from CD4+ T cells sorted from blood. These receptors were taken from a woman aged 18-35 years in good health.

The chain couples TRBV3-1 to TRBJ2-1; 12 positions match TRBD2. Germline V gives CDR1 LGHDT, CDR2 YNNKEL (reference sequence). The CDR3 length is 22 residues. With V trimmed by 4 bases and J by 0 bases, 19 bases remained unmatched. CDR3 nucleotides: TGTGCCAGCAGCCGAAACCAATATCCCGGACTAGCGGGGTCCGCCTCCTACAATGAGCAGTTCTTC. It encodes CASSRNQYPGLAGSASYNEQFF.

There are a few counts of this clonotype. The V gene is TRBV4-2, the J gene TRBJ1-5; TRBD1 might be the D (5 bases). The CDR3 runs 16 residues. Trimming removed 0 bases from V and 5 bases from J, with 14 bases in between. Per germline, CDR1 LGHNA and CDR2 YNFKEQ. Here the CDR3 reads CASSQEGGGRDQPQHF. For the CDR3, the DNA is TGTGCCAGCAGCCAAGAAGGCGGAGGCAGGGATCAGCCCCAGCATTTT.

This clonotype was seen a handful of times. V gene TRBV12-3 or TRBV12-4 combines with J gene TRBJ2-1; TRBD2 matches at 8 bases. V shed 7 bases, J shed 7 bases, and the junction held 6 bases outside the gene matches. The CDR3 covers 13 residues. The CDR3 protein is CASTSERGNEQFF. The CDR3 DNA sequence: TGTGCCAGCACTTCTGAGCGGGGGAATGAGCAGTTCTTC.

This clonotype was counted only a few times. The CDR3 DNA sequence: TGTGCCAGCAGGGCCGGGGCCCCGAACACCGGGGAGCTGTTTTTT. Translating it yields CASRAGAPNTGELFF. The rearrangement uses TRBV11-2 and TRBJ2-2, with D tentatively TRBD1 or TRBD2 (5 bases each). CDR3 length: 15 residues. Deletions cut 6 bases from V and 0 bases from J, with 11 bases between. CDR1 and CDR2 (germline): SGHAT, FQNNGV.

V gene TRBV4-1 combines with J gene TRBJ2-3; 10 bases align to TRBD1. Germline-derived CDR1 and CDR2 are MGHRA and YSYEKL. V lost 0 bases and J lost 6; bases outside the gene matches: 9. This CDR3 spans 17 amino acids. CDR3 nucleotides: TGCGCCAGCAGCCAAGATCTGGGACAGGGGCGTGCGGATACGCAGTATTTT. Translated: CASSQDLGQGRADTQYF.

This clonotype was counted a few times. V and J are TRBV6-5 and TRBJ2-6; D not certain. This CDR3 comprises 15 residues. CDR1 and CDR2 from the germline V gene are MNHEY and SVGAGI. Trimming pared 4 bases from V and 2 bases from J, leaving 9 bases between. DNA for the CDR3: TGTGCCAGCAGTTCACGGAGCGCTGGGGCCAACGTCCTGACTTTC. Its protein product is CASSSRSAGANVLTF.

The rearrangement links TRBV7-9 to TRBJ2-5; tentative D call: TRBD1 (5 bases). Germline CDR1 is SEHNR and CDR2 is FQNEAQ (reference sequence). CDR3 length: 17 residues. V was trimmed by 1 base and J by 5 bases, leaving 20 bases between them. CDR3 nucleotide sequence: TGTGCCAGCAGCTTAGGTCCACAAAACAGGATTATCGAGACCCAGTACTTC. Encoded protein: CASSLGPQNRIIETQYF.

This chain links TRBV5-1 with TRBJ2-7, with 7 bases aligning to TRBD1. Losses at the gene ends were 4 bases for V and 2 bases for J; bases not matched to a gene: 12. CDR3 length equals 16 residues. Germline CDR1 SGHRS, CDR2 YFSETQ. CDR3 bases: TGCGCCAGCAGCGTCGGGTGGGGGCAGGGGGCCTACGAGCAGTACTTC. Its protein product is CASSVGWGQGAYEQYF.

This clonotype turned up a few times. The V gene is TRBV6-5, the J gene TRBJ1-3; D not certain. V was clipped by 6 bases and J by 0 bases, with 9 bases between them. The CDR3 totals 14 residues. The germline V gene has CDR1 MNHEY and CDR2 SVGAGI. The CDR3 loop reads CASSVLASGNTIYF. Here the CDR3 DNA reads TGTGCCAGCAGCGTACTCGCCTCTGGAAACACCATATATTTT.

A few counts support this clonotype. This sequence joins TRBV20-1 and TRBJ2-4; maybe TRBD1 (6 bases). V lost 3 bases and J 9 bases, leaving 18 bases between the germline ends. CDR3 size: 14 residues. Germline V gene sequence: CDR1 DFQATT, CDR2 SNEGSKA (reference sequence). The CDR3 nucleotides are TGCAGTGCTAGTCGTGCAGGGACAATAGCCATTCAGTACTTC. Translating it yields CSASRAGTIAIQYF.

V gene TRBV18 combines with J gene TRBJ2-5; the D is unclear. Trimming left V 6 bases short and J 2 bases short, with 10 bases between. This CDR3 comprises 13 residues. Germline lookup yields CDR1 KGHSH and CDR2 LQKENI. The CDR3 nucleotides read TGTGCCAGCTCTCCGGCCGCTCAAGAGACCCAGTACTTC. Its translation is CASSPAAQETQYF.

At least ten counts were recorded for this clonotype. This chain connects TRBV5-5 to TRBJ1-4; D might be TRBD1 (6 bases). The length of the CDR3 is 14 residues. Germline V gene data show CDR1 as SGHKS and CDR2 as YYEKEE (reference sequence). Trimming shortened V by 2 bases and J by 5 bases, and 10 bases separated the two germline ends. CDR3 nucleotides: TGTGCCAGCAGCTTCAGGGGTGGGAATGAAAAACTGTTTTTT. The encoded protein is CASSFRGGNEKLFF.

This clonotype was seen a few times. This chain links TRBV10-3 with TRBJ2-7, with TRBD1 matching 8 bases. CDR3 size: 15 residues. Germline V CDR1 and CDR2: ENHRY, SYGVKD. After removal of 2 bases from V and 1 base from J, the junction contained 4 bases not matched to a gene. CDR3 sequence: CAISEAGTGSYEQYF. The CDR3 DNA sequence: TGTGCCATCAGTGAGGCCGGGACAGGTTCCTACGAGCAGTACTTC.

This clonotype has a handful of counts. The V gene is TRBV5-6, the J gene TRBJ2-1; 9 positions agree with TRBD2. The trim removed 0 bases at V and 4 bases at J, leaving 5 bases unmatched. The CDR3 runs to 16 residues. CDR1 and CDR2 (germline): SGHDT, YYEEEE. DNA of the CDR3: TGTGCCAGCAGCTTGGCCGGCGGGAGGGTTTACAATGAGCAGTTCTTC. Protein sequence: CASSLAGGRVYNEQFF.

This clonotype showed up just a few times. The J gene is TRBJ2-3, the V gene TRBV7-2; D tentatively reads TRBD1 or TRBD2 (5 bases each). V dropped 1 base and J dropped 1 base, with 9 bases sitting between them. Per germline, CDR1 SGHTA and CDR2 FQGNSA. The CDR3 covers 15 residues. In nucleotides, the CDR3 is TGTGCCAGCAGCTTAGTCGGGGACGGCACAGATACGCAGTATTTT. Translating gives CASSLVGDGTDTQYF.

In its sample, this clonotype was seen a few times. The V and J genes are TRBV18 and TRBJ2-1, with D tentatively TRBD1 (6 bases). This CDR3 has 15 residues. Germline V gives CDR1 KGHSH, CDR2 LQKENI. Trimming removed 1 base from V and 0 bases from J, with 7 bases in between. This CDR3 reads CASSPLQGSYNEQFF. The CDR3 region has the DNA TGTGCCAGCTCACCACTACAGGGCTCCTACAATGAGCAGTTCTTC. The full variable domain, rest sourced from reference TRBV18 and TRBJ2-1, is NAGVMQNPRHLVRRRGQEARLRCSPMKGHSHVYWYRQLPEEGLKFMVYLQKENIIDESGMPKERFSAEFPKEGPSILRIQQVVRGDSAAYFCASSPLQGSYNEQFFGPGTRLTVL.

There are a few counts of this clonotype. V usage is TRBV12-5 and J usage is TRBJ2-1; D gene uncertain. CDR1 is LGHNT, CDR2 FRNRAP, per germline. V dropped 8 bases and J dropped 2 bases, with 16 bases sitting between them. This CDR3 contains 15 residues. CDR3 in amino acids: CASSPWAEPYNEQFF. In nucleotides, the CDR3 is TGTGCTAGTAGCCCTTGGGCGGAACCCTACAATGAGCAGTTCTTC.

V is TRBV12-5 and J is TRBJ2-7; D remains ambiguous. The CDR3 extends over 13 amino acids. Germline V gives CDR1 LGHNT, CDR2 FRNRAP. Between the trimmed V and J ends, which lost 3 bases and 7 bases, there was a span of 13 bases. As DNA, the CDR3 is TGTGCTAGTGGTTTTCGGATTCCTCTGGAGCAGTACTTC. Translating it yields CASGFRIPLEQYF.

This clonotype was seen only a few times. V is TRBV7-2 and J is TRBJ2-1; TRBD2 matches 12 bases. The CDR3 sequence is 14 residues long. Per germline, CDR1 SGHTA and CDR2 FQGNSA. Unmatched junction bases numbered 3, after V lost 8 bases and J lost 4 bases. The CDR3 DNA is TGTGCCAGCCAAGGACTAGCGGGGTACAATGAGCAGTTCTTC. It encodes CASQGLAGYNEQFF.

This clonotype was detected only a few times. The chain links TRBV28 to TRBJ1-1; a possible D gene is TRBD1 (6 bases). This CDR3 contains 15 residues. V was cut by 8 bases and J by 1 base, with 17 bases left in between. Germline CDR1 MDHEN, CDR2 SYDVKM. CDR3 residues: CASYSRGAGNTEAFF. The CDR3 nucleotides are TGTGCCAGCTACTCTCGGGGGGCAGGGAACACTGAAGCTTTCTTT.

The chain recombines TRBV3-1 with TRBJ2-7, with 11 nucleotides matching TRBD2. The germline CDR1 and CDR2 sequences are LGHDT and YNNKEL (reference sequence). V was pared by 5 bases and J by 4 bases, with 7 bases of the junction left unmatched. This CDR3 spans 15 amino acids. As DNA, the CDR3 is TGTGCCAGCAGCAAGAAGACTAGCGGGGCTTACGAGCAGTACTTC. Translated: CASSKKTSGAYEQYF.

The chain uses TRBV11-3 and TRBJ2-3; tentative D call: TRBD2 (6 bases). The CDR3 is 16 residues long. The V end lost 5 bases, the J end lost 3 bases, and 18 bases lay between the germline ends. The germline V gene has CDR1 SGHNT and CDR2 YENEEA. CDR3: CASSPGVSLLTDTQYF. The CDR3 coding sequence is TGTGCCAGCAGCCCGGGGGTTAGCCTATTGACAGATACGCAGTATTTT.

In this sample, this clonotype turned up a few times. The chain links TRBV6-1 to TRBJ2-7, with 14 nucleotides matching TRBD2. The CDR3 spans 18 residues. J was trimmed by 1 base and V by 6 bases; bases with no gene match: 11. Germline CDR1 and CDR2: MNHNS and SASEGT. CDR3 sequence: CASSLRRLAGGKSYEQYF. The CDR3 DNA sequence: TGTGCCAGCAGCCTCCGAAGACTAGCGGGGGGGAAATCCTACGAGCAGTACTTC.

The chain links TRBV7-2 to TRBJ2-1; D unclear. Trimming stripped 3 bases from V and 15 bases from J, with 12 bases between. CDR1 and CDR2 (germline): SGHTA, FQGNSA. The CDR3 is made up of 11 amino acids. This CDR3 reads CASSFARAAFF. The CDR3 region has the DNA TGTGCCAGCAGCTTTGCCCGGGCGGCGTTCTTC.

V and J are TRBV10-3 and TRBJ2-7; a weak D match, TRBD1 (5 bases). Looked up from germline, CDR1 is ENHRY and CDR2 is SYGVKD. Trimming left V 10 bases short and J 3 bases short, with 13 bases between. The CDR3 runs 12 residues. The CDR3 DNA reads TGTGCCACCTCAGGGTTCGACTACGAGCAGTACTTC. Translation gives CATSGFDYEQYF.

This clonotype turned up a few times. This chain connects TRBV20-1 to TRBJ2-3, with 9 bases lining up with TRBD1. J lost 2 bases, V lost 6 bases, and 6 bases had no gene match. The germline CDR1 and CDR2 sequences are DFQATT and SNEGSKA (reference sequence). This CDR3 is 14 amino acids long. CDR3 protein: CSARTGANTDTQYF. The CDR3 nucleotides read TGCAGTGCCCGGACAGGGGCGAACACAGATACGCAGTATTTT.

This clonotype was picked up a small number of times. V gene TRBV12-3 or TRBV12-4 combines with J gene TRBJ2-7; D is ambiguous. Trimming took 6 bases from V and 5 from J, leaving 17 bases between them. The CDR3 runs 14 residues. The CDR3 here is CASRKSGRRHEQYF. The CDR3, as DNA: TGTGCCAGCAGAAAATCGGGCAGGCGGCACGAGCAGTACTTC.